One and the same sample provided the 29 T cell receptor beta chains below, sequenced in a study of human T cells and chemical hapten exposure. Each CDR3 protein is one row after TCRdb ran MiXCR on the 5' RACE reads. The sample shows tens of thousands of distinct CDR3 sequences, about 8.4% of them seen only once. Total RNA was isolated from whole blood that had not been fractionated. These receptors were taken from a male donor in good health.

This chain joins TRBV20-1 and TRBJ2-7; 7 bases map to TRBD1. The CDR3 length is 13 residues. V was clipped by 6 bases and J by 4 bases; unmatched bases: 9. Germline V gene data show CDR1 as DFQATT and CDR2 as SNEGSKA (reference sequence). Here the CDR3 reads CSARGGTPYEQYF. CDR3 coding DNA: TGCAGTGCCCGAGGGGGCACTCCTTACGAGCAGTACTTC.

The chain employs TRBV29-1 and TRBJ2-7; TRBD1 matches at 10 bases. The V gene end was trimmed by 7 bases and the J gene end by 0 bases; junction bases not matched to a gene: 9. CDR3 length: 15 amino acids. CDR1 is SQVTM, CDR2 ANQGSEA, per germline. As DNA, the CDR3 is TGCAGCGCGGGCGGGGGGACAGGGGCCTCCTACGAGCAGTACTTC. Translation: CSAGGGTGASYEQYF.

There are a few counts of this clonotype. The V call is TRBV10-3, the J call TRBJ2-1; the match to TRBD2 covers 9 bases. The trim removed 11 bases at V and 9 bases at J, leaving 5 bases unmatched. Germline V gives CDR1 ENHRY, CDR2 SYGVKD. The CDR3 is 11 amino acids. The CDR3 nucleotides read TGTGCCTCTAGCGGGATGGGTGAGCAGTTCTTC. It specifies CASSGMGEQFF.

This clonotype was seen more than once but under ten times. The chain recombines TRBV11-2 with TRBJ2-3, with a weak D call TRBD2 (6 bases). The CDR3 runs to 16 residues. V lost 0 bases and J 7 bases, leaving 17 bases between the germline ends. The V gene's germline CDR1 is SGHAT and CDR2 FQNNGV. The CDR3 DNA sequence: TGTGCCAGCAGCTTAGAAGGGACTGGGGCTGGAAATACGCAGTATTTT. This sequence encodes CASSLEGTGAGNTQYF.

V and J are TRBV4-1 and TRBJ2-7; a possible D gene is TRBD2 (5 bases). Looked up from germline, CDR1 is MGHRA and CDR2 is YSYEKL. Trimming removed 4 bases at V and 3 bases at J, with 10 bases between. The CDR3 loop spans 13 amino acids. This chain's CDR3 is CASSRGLYYEQYF. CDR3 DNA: TGCGCCAGCAGCCGAGGACTCTACTACGAGCAGTACTTC.

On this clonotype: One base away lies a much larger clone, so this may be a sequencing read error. CDR3 region: CAGSSGQAITEAFF. The CDR3, as DNA: TGCGCCGGCAGCTCCGGACAGGCAATCACTGAAGCTTTCTTT. The chain is built from TRBV5-1 and TRBJ1-1; 7 bases agree with TRBD1. Germline CDR1 reads SGHRS; CDR2 reads YFSETQ. The CDR3 is 14 residues long.

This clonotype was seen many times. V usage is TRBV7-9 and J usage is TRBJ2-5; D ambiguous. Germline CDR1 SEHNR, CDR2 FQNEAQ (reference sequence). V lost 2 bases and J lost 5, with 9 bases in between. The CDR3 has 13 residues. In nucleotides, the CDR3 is TGTGCCAGCAGCTTAATCTTCAGGGAGACCCAGTACTTC. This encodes CASSLIFRETQYF.

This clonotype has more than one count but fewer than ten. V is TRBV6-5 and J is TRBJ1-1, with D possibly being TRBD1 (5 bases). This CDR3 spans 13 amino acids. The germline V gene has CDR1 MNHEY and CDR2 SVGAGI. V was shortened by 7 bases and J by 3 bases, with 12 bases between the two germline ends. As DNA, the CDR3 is TGTGCCAGCAATGAGGGGAAGGACACTGAAGCTTTCTTT. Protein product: CASNEGKDTEAFF.

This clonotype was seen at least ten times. As DNA, the CDR3 is TGTGCCAGCAGTCCTGGGTGGGAGAACAATGAGCAGTTCTTC. It translates to CASSPGWENNEQFF. The V call is TRBV27, the J call TRBJ2-1, with a tentative D call TRBD2 (5 bases). Per the germline V gene, CDR1 is MNHEY and CDR2 is SMNVEV (reference sequence). The V and J ends lost 5 bases and 5 bases respectively, with 13 bases between them. The CDR3 spans 14 residues.

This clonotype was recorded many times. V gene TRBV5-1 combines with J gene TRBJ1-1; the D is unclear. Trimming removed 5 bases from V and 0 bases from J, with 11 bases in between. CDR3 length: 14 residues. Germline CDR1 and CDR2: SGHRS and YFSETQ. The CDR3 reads CASRLAILNTEAFF. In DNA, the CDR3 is TGCGCCAGCAGATTAGCAATCCTGAACACTGAAGCTTTCTTT.

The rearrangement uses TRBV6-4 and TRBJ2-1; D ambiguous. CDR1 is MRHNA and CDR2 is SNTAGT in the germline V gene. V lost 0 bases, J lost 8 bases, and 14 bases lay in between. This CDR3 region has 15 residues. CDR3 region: CASSDSMASGDEQFF. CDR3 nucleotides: TGTGCCAGCAGTGACTCGATGGCTAGTGGGGATGAGCAGTTCTTC.

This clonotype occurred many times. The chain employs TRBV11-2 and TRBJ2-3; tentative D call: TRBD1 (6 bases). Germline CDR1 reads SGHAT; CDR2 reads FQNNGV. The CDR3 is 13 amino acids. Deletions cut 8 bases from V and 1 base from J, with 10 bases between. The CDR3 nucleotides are TGTGCCAGCTCCAGGGGCGGCACAGATACGCAGTATTTT. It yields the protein CASSRGGTDTQYF.

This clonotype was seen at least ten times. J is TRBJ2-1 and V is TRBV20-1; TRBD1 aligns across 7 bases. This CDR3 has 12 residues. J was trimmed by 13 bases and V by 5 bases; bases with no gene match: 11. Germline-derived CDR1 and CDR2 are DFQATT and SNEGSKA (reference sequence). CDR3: CSALDQGDYQFF. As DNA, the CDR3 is TGCAGTGCTCTGGACCAGGGGGATTATCAGTTCTTC.

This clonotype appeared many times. The CDR3 DNA reads as TGTGCCAGCAGGAGCCCGACTAGCGGGGCAGATACGCAGTATTTT. Protein product: CASRSPTSGADTQYF. The chain employs TRBV2 and TRBJ2-3, with 11 positions matching TRBD2. J was trimmed by 4 bases and V by 6 bases; bases with no gene match: 6. This CDR3 contains 15 residues. The germline gives CDR1 SNHLY, CDR2 FYNNEI.

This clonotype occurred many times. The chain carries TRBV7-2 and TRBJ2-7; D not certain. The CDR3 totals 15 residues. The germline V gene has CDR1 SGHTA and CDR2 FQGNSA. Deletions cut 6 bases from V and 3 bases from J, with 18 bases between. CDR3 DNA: TGTGCCAGCAGGGTGGGGTCCTCGACTCACTACGAGCAGTACTTC. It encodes CASRVGSSTHYEQYF.

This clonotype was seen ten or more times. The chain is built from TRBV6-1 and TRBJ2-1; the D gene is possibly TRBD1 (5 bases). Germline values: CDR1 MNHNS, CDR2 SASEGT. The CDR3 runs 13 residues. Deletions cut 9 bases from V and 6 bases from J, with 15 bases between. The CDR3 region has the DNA TGTGCCAGTTACTGGCAGGGTACCAATGAGCAGTTCTTC. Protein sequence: CASYWQGTNEQFF.

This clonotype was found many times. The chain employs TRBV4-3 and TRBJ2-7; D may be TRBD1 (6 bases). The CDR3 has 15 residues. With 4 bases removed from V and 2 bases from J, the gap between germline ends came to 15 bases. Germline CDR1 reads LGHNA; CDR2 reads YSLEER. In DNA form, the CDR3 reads TGCGCCAGCAGCCCGGTTACAGGGTCCACCTACGAGCAGTACTTC. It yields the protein CASSPVTGSTYEQYF.

CDR3 bases: TGTGCCAGCAGTCCCGGGACCTTGGACACTGAAGCTTTCTTT. The encoded protein is CASSPGTLDTEAFF. This chain joins TRBV27 and TRBJ1-1; possibly TRBD1 for D (5 bases). Looked up from germline, CDR1 is MNHEY and CDR2 is SMNVEV (reference sequence). Trimming shortened V by 5 bases and J by 3 bases, and 13 bases separated the two germline ends. The CDR3 covers 14 residues.

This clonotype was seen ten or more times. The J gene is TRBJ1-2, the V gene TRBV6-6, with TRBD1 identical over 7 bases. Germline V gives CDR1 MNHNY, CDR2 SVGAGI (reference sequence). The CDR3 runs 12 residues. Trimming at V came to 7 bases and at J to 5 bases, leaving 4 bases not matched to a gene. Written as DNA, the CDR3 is TGTGCCAGCATCCGGGACAGATATGGCTACACCTTC. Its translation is CASIRDRYGYTF.

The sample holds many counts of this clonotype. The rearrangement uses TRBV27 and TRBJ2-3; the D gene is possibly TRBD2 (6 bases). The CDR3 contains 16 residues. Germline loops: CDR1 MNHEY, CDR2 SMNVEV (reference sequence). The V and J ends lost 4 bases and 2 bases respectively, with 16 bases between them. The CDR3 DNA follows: TGTGCCAGCAGTTGGGGGACTGACGGCCCCACAGATACGCAGTATTTT. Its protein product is CASSWGTDGPTDTQYF.

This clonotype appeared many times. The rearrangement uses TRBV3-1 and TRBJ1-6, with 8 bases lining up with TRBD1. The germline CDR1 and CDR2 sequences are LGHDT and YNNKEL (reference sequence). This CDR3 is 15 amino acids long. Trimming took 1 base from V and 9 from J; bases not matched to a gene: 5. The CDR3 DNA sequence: TGTGCCAGCAGCCAAGGGACAGGGAGTTTTTCACCCCTCCACTTT. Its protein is CASSQGTGSFSPLHF.

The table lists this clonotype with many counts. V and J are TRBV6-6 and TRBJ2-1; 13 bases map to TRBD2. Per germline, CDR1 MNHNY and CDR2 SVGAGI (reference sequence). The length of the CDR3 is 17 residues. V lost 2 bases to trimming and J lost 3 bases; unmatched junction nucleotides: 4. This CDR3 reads CASSYLGLAGVYNEQFF. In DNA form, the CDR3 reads TGTGCCAGCAGTTACCTAGGACTAGCGGGAGTCTACAATGAGCAGTTCTTC.

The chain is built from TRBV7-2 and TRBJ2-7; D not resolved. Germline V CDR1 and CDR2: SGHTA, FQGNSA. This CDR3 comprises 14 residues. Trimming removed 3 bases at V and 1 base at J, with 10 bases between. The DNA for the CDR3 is TGTGCCAGCAGCTTGGATCGCCAGTCCTACGAGCAGTACTTC. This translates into CASSLDRQSYEQYF.

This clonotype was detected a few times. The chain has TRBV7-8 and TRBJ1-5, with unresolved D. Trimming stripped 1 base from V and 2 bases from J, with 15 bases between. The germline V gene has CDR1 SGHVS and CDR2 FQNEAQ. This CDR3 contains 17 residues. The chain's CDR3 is CASSLEAGRIGNQPQHF. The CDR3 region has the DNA TGTGCCAGCAGCTTAGAGGCAGGCAGGATTGGCAATCAGCCCCAGCATTTT.

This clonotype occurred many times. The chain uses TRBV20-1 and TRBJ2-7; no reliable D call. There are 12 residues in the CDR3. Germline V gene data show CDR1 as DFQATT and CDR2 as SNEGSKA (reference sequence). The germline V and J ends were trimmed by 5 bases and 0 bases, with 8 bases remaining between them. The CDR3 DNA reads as TGCAGTGCTCGGACGGTCTCCTACGAGCAGTACTTC. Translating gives CSARTVSYEQYF.

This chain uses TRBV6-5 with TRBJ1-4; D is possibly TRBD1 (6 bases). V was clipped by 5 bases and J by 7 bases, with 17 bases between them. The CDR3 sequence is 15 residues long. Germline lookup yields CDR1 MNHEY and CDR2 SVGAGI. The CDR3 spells CASSPRQAHTEKLFF. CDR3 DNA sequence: TGTGCCAGCAGTCCGAGACAGGCCCATACTGAAAAACTGTTTTTT.

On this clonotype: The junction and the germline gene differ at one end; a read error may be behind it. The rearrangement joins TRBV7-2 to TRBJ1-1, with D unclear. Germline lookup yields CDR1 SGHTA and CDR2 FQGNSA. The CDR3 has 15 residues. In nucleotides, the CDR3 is TGTGCCAGCAGCTTAGGGGGAAGTGGGAACACTAAAGCTTTCTTT. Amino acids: CASSLGGSGNTKAFF.

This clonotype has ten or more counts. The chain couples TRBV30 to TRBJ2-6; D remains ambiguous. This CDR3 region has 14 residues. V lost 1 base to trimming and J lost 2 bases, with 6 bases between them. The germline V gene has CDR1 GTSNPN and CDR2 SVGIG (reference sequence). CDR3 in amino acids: CAWSEVTGANVLTF. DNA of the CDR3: TGTGCCTGGAGTGAAGTTACTGGGGCCAACGTCCTGACTTTC.

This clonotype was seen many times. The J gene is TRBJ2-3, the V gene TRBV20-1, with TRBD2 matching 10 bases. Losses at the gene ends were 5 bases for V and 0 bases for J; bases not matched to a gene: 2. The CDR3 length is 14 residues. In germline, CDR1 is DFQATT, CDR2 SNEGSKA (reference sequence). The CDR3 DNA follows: TGCAGTGCTCCGACTAGCGGGAGCACAGATACGCAGTATTTT. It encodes CSAPTSGSTDTQYF.